A single sample gave rise to the 15 T cell receptor beta chains below, sequenced in a study of cytomegalovirus exposure and HLA in healthy donors. Both 60 Vbeta primers and 13 Jbeta primers went into the PCR. The assay was immunoSEQ multiplex PCR, and TCRdb's table has in-frame clones only and misses some. Its table lists approximately 68,000 clones. Specimen: PBMCs. Every receptor here comes from a female donor in good health and CMV-seropositive.

This rearrangement joins TRBV6-5 to TRBJ1-2; D ambiguous. This CDR3 has 10 residues. The germline V gene encodes CDR1 MNHEY and CDR2 SVGAGI. V was cut by 9 bases and J by 8 bases, with 10 bases left in between. In DNA form, the CDR3 reads TGTGCCAGTTTCTCGGGAGGCTACACCTTC. Residues: CASFSGGYTF.

The chain employs TRBV9 and TRBJ2-1; 8 nucleotides align to TRBD2. CDR3 length: 16 amino acids. Germline assignment: CDR1 SGDLS and CDR2 YYNGEE. Trimming removed 2 bases from V and 9 bases from J; junction bases left unmatched: 13. CDR3 amino acids: CASSVAGESGRVEQFF. CDR3 bases: TGTGCCAGCAGCGTGGCAGGCGAGAGCGGGAGAGTTGAGCAGTTCTTC.

The chain couples TRBV30 to TRBJ1-2; 12 bases match TRBD1. J lost 7 bases, V lost 5 bases, and 5 bases had no gene match. CDR1 and CDR2 from the germline V gene are GTSNPN and SVGIG (reference sequence). This CDR3 has 13 residues. The CDR3 coding sequence is TGTGCCTGGGATTGGGGACAGGGGGCTGGCTACACCTTC. Residues: CAWDWGQGAGYTF.

The chain employs TRBV4-1 and TRBJ2-5, with D perhaps matching TRBD2 (7 bases). The CDR3 length is 15 residues. The V gene lost 0 bases and the J gene lost 4 bases, with 12 bases spanning the gap. Germline V gives CDR1 MGHRA, CDR2 YSYEKL. The CDR3 sequence: CASSQDRGGPETQYF. DNA for the CDR3: TGCGCCAGCAGCCAAGATAGGGGGGGGCCAGAGACCCAGTACTTC.

This sequence joins TRBV6-5 and TRBJ1-2, with TRBD1 as a possible D gene (6 bases). The CDR3 totals 15 residues. Germline V gene data show CDR1 as MNHEY and CDR2 as SVGAGI. V was shortened by 4 bases and J by 4 bases, with 16 bases between the two germline ends. The CDR3 sequence is CASSSPGKGVYGYTF. CDR3 nucleotide sequence: TGTGCCAGCAGTTCCCCGGGGAAGGGGGTCTATGGCTACACCTTC.

The rearrangement links TRBV25-1 to TRBJ2-1; 9 nucleotides line up with TRBD1. CDR3 length equals 17 residues. Germline V lookup: CDR1 MGHDK, CDR2 SYGVNS. The V and J ends lost 6 bases and 2 bases, in that order; junction bases with no gene match: 11. Here the CDR3 DNA reads TGTGCCAGCAGCGGTAATTCCGGGACAGGGACCTACAATGAGCAGTTCTTC. Amino acid sequence: CASSGNSGTGTYNEQFF.

The chain recombines TRBV19 with TRBJ2-7; 7 bases align to TRBD2. The trim removed 3 bases at V and 1 base at J, leaving 9 bases unmatched. Germline CDR1 is LNHDA and CDR2 is SQIVND (reference sequence). The CDR3 length is 16 residues. For the CDR3, the DNA is TGTGCCAGTAGTATGTTTGCGGGGGTTGCTTCCTACGAGCAGTACTTC. It encodes CASSMFAGVASYEQYF.

The chain joins TRBV28 to TRBJ1-1; tentatively, D is TRBD1 (5 bases). The CDR3 spans 14 residues. V lost 4 bases, J lost 2 bases, and 11 bases lay in between. Germline V gene lookup returns CDR1 MDHEN and CDR2 SYDVKM. CDR3 in DNA: TGTGCCAGCAGTTCGTGGGGCGATAACACTGAAGCTTTCTTT. Encoded protein: CASSSWGDNTEAFF.

J is TRBJ2-3 and V is TRBV7-6; TRBD1 matches 9 bases. V lost 4 bases, J lost 5 bases, and 10 bases stayed unmatched. This CDR3 contains 16 residues. Germline V gene lookup returns CDR1 SGHVS and CDR2 FNYEAQ. CDR3: CASSYQETGGRDTQYF. The CDR3 region has the DNA TGTGCCAGCAGCTACCAAGAGACAGGGGGGAGAGATACGCAGTATTTT. The full variable domain, its missing parts supplied by reference TRBV7-6 and TRBJ2-3, is GAGVSQSPRYKVTKRGQDVALRCDPISGHVSLYWYRQALGQGPEFLTYFNYEAQQDKSGLPNDRFSAERPEGSISTLTIQRTEQRDSAMYRCASSYQETGGRDTQYFGPGTRLTVL.

A note on this clone: Germline is not matched at one junction end, which may reflect a read error. The chain is built from TRBV28 and TRBJ2-7, with D perhaps matching TRBD2 (5 bases). CDR1 is MDHEN, CDR2 SYDVKM, per germline. CDR3 length: 11 amino acids. The CDR3 DNA follows: TGTGCCAGCAGTTCGGACGGGTGGGAGTCCTTC. As protein: CASSSDGWESF.

The chain links TRBV27 to TRBJ2-7; D is perhaps TRBD1 (6 bases). The CDR3 sequence is 15 residues long. V dropped 5 bases and J dropped 0 bases, with 14 bases sitting between them. Germline CDR1 MNHEY, CDR2 SMNVEV (reference sequence). This CDR3 reads CASSPSDRSSYEQYF. The CDR3 coding sequence is TGTGCCAGCAGTCCCTCAGACAGGAGCTCCTACGAGCAGTACTTC.

This sequence joins TRBV14 and TRBJ1-1; D perhaps matches TRBD1 (6 bases). Trimming stripped 5 bases from V and 3 bases from J, with 13 bases between. This CDR3 is built from 14 residues. Germline lookup yields CDR1 SGHDN and CDR2 FVKESK. CDR3 bases: TGTGCCAGCAGCGAACAGGGTAGGGACACTGAAGCTTTCTTT. Protein product: CASSEQGRDTEAFF.

The rearrangement uses TRBV19 and TRBJ2-7; 12 bases map to TRBD2. CDR3 length: 17 amino acids. V dropped 11 bases and J dropped 1; count of bases not matched to a gene: 15. Germline values: CDR1 LNHDA, CDR2 SQIVND (reference sequence). CDR3 coding DNA: TGTGCCCAAATCCGGAGACTAGCGGGAGAGGCATCCTACGAGCAGTACTTC. This sequence encodes CAQIRRLAGEASYEQYF.

V usage is TRBV7-3 and J usage is TRBJ2-1; 8 bases agree with TRBD2. CDR1 is SGHTA, CDR2 FQGTGA, per germline. The CDR3 has 15 amino acids. J was trimmed by 4 bases and V by 1 base; bases with no gene match: 3. In DNA form, the CDR3 reads TGTGCCAGCAGCTTAAGAGCGGGAGAATACAATGAGCAGTTCTTC. Translated: CASSLRAGEYNEQFF.

This chain links TRBV7-6 with TRBJ2-7, with D maybe TRBD1 (5 bases). Trimming pared 3 bases from V and 2 bases from J, leaving 8 bases between. This CDR3 is 13 amino acids long. Germline V gene lookup returns CDR1 SGHVS and CDR2 FNYEAQ. CDR3 nucleotides: TGTGCCAGCAGCTTGCAGGGAACCTACGAGCAGTACTTC. It encodes CASSLQGTYEQYF.